This T cell receptor beta chain was observed in a study of blood T cell repertoires in COVID-19. Study-level information: Some COVID-19 samples were acute and others convalescent; all came from the United States, Italy and Spain. Nucleic acid was either cDNA or gDNA, and it came from T cells, B-cell-depleted T cells, or PBMCs.

Germline lookup yields CDR1 SGHRS and CDR2 YFSETQ. The CDR3 spans 14 residues. The germline V and J ends were trimmed by 4 bases and 0 bases, with 10 bases remaining between them. Authors' data handling: Amplifying reference gene primers gave estimates of nucleated cell counts. The repertoire was sequenced with immunoSEQ multiplex PCR; TCRdb's copy has only in-frame clones and lacks some. V and J calls plus clone size are reproduced from that table; the DNA served to infer D and trimming. The table shows approximately 250,000 clones, with roughly 84% occurring only once. This clone was counted a single time.

This clonotype originated in a middle-aged woman who had recovered from COVID-19. The J gene is TRBJ1-1, the V gene TRBV5-1; possible D gene TRBD1, 5 bases. Sequenced sample: peripheral blood. CDR3 sequence reads: CASSAGSMNTEAFF. Here the CDR3 DNA reads TGCGCCAGCAGCGCAGGGTCCATGAACACTGAAGCTTTCTTT.